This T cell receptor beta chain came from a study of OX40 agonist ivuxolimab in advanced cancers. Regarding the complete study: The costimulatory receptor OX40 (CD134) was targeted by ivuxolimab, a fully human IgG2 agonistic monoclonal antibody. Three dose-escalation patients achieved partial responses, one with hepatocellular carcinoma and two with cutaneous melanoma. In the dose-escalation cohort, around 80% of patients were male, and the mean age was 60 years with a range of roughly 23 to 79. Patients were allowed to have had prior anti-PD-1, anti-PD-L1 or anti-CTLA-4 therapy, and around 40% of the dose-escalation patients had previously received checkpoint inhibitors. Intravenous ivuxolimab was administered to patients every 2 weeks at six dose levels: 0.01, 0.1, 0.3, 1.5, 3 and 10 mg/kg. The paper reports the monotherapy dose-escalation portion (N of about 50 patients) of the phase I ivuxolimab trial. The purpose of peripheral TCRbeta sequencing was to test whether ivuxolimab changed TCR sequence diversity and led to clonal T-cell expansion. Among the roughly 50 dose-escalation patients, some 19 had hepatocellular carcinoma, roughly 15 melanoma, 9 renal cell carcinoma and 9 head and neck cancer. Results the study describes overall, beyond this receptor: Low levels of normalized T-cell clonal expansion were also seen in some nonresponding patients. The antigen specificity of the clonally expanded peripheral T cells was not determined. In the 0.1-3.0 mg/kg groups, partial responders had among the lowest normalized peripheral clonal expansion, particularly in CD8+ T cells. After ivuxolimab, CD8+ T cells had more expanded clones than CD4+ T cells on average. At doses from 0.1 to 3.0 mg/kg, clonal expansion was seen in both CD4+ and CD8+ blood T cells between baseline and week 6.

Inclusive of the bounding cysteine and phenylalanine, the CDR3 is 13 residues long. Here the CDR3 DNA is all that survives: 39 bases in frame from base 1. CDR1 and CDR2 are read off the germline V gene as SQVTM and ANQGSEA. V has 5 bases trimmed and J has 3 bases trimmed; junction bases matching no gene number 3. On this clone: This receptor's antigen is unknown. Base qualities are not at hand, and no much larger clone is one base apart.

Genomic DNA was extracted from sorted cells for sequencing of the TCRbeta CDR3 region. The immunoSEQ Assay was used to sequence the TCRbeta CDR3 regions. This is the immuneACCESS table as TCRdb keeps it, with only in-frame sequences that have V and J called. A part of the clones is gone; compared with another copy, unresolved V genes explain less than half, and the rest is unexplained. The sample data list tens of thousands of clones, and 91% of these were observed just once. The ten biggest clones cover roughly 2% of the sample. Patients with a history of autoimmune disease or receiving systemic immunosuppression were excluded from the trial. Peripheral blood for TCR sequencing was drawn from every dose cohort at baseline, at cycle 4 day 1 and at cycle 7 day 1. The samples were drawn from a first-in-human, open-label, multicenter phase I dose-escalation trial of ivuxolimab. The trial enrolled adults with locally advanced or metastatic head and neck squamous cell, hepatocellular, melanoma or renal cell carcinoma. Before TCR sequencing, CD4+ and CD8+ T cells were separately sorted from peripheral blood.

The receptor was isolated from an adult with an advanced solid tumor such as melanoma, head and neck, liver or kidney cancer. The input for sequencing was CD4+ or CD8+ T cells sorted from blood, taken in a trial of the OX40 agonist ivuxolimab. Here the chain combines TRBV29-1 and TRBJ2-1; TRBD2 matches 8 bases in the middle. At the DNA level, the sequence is TGCAGCGTTAGCGGGAGCCTCTACAATGAGCAGTTCTTC. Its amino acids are CSVSGSLYNEQFF.